This TCR beta chain was sequenced in a study of cytomegalovirus exposure and HLA in healthy donors. Study results and limitations: The study listed some 160 cytomegalovirus-associated TCR beta chains. Subsequent analysis revealed that first-cohort TCR clusters tended to co-occur in the approximately 120 validation repertoires.

As to this clone: Antigen: not known.

Generated by immunoSEQ multiplex PCR, the TCRdb table keeps only in-frame clones and is missing some. The repertoire includes about 170,000 clones, 70% to 90% of them detected once, and about 6% sits in the top ten. The donors belonged to the approximately 120-subject validation cohort, separate from the roughly 670-subject first cohort. The CDR3 sequence is 16 residues long. Trimming removed 4 bases from V and 3 bases from J; junction bases left unmatched: 7. Germline CDR1 and CDR2: SGHAT and FQDESV (reference sequence). The chain uses TRBV11-1 and TRBJ2-7; 12 bases match TRBD1. The receptor was isolated from a woman in her twenties or thirties in good health and CMV-seronegative. The sample was PBMCs. DNA of the CDR3: TGTGCCAGCAGCTCACGGGACAGGGGGCCCCTCTACGAGCAGTACTTC. Encoded protein: CASSSRDRGPLYEQYF.